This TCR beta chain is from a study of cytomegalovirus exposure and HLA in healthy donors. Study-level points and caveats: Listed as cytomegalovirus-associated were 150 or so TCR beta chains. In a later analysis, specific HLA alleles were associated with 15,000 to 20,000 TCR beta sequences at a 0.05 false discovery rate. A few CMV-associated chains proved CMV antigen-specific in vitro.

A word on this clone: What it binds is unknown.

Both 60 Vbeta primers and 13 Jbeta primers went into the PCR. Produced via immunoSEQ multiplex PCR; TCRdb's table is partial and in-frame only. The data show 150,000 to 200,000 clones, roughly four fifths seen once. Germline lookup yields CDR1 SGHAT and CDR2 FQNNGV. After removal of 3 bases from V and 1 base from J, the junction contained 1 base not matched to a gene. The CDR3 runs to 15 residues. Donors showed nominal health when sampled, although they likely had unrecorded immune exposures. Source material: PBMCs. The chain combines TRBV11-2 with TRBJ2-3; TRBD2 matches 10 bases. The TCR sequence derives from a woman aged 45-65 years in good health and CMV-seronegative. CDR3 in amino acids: CASSFGTSGTDTQYF. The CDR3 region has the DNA TGTGCCAGCAGCTTCGGGACTAGCGGCACAGATACGCAGTATTTT.